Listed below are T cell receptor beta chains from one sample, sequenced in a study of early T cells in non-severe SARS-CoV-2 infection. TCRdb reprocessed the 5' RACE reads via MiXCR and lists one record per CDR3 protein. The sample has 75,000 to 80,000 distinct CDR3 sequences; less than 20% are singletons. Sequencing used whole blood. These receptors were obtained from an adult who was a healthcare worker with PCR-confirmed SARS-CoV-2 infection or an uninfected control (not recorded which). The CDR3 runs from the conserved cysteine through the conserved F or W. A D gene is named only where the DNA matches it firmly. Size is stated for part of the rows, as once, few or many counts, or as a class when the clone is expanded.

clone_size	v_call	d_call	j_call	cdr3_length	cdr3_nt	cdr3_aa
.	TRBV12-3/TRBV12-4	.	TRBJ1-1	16	TGTGCCAGCAGTTTAGACCCATGGGGCGCAGGGACTGAAGCTTTCTTT	CASSLDPWGAGTEAFF
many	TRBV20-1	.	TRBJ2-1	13	TGCAGTGCTAGAGGACGGACCTACAATGAGCAGTTCTTC	CSARGRTYNEQFF
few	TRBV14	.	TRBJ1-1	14	TGTGCCAGCAGCCCAGGGTGGCCGAACACTGAAGCTTTCTTT	CASSPGWPNTEAFF
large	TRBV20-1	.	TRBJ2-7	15	TGCAGTGCTAGAGAGGGACCGGTGGGAATCTACGAGCAGTACTTC	CSAREGPVGIYEQYF
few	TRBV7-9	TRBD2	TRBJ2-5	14	TGTGCCAGCACCCTAGCGGGGGGGAGAGAGACCCAGTACTTC	CASTLAGGRETQYF
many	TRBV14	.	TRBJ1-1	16	TGTGCCAGCAGCCAAAATAAAGGGGGATTGAACACTGAAGCTTTCTTT	CASSQNKGGLNTEAFF
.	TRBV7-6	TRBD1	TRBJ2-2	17	TGTGCCAGCAGCTTAGTCCCAGGGGGCGAAAACACCGGGGAGCTGTTTTTT	CASSLVPGGENTGELFF
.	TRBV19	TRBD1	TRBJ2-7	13	TGTGCCAGTAGTCAACAGGGGCCCTACGAGCAGTACTTC	CASSQQGPYEQYF
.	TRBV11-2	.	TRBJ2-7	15	TGTGCCAGCAGCTTACTAACCCCCCCGGGGTACGAGCAGTACTTC	CASSLLTPPGYEQYF
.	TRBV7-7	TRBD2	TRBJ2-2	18	TGTGCTAGCAGCTTAGTAGTTGCGGGGGGCTCGAACACCGGGGAGCTGTTTTTT	CASSLVVAGGSNTGELFF
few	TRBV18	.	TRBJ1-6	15	TGTGCCAGCTCACCAGAGGGGGGACATTTGAGACCCCTCCACTTT	CASSPEGGHLRPLHF
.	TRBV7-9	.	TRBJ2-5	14	TGTGCCAGCAGCCCCCGGAGTTGGGAAGAGACCCAGTACTTC	CASSPRSWEETQYF
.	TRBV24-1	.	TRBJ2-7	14	TGTGCCACCAGTGATTCGGGGGTCCTAGGCGAGCAGTACTTC	CATSDSGVLGEQYF
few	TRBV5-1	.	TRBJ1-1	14	TGCGCCAGCAGCTTGGCGGCCCGGGGGACTGAAGCTTTCTTT	CASSLAARGTEAFF
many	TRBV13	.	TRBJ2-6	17	TGTGCCAGCAGCGCGGACTACGGGACATCTGGGGCCAACGTCCTGACTTTC	CASSADYGTSGANVLTF